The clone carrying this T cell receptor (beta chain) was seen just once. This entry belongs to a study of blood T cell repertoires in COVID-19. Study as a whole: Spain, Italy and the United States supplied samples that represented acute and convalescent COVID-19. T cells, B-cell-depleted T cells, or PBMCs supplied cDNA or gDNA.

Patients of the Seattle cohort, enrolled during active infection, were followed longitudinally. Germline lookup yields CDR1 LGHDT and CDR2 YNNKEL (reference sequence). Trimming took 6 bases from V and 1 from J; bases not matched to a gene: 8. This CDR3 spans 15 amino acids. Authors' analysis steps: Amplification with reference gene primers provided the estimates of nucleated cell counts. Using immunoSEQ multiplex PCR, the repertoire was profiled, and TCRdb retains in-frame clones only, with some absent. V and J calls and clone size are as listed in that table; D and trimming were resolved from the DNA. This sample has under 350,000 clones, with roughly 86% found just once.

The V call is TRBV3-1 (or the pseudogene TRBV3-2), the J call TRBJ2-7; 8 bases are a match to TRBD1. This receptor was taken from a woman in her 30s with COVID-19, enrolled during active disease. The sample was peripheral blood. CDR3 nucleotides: TGTGCCAGCAGACCCTCGACAGGGGCTTCCTACGAGCAGTACTTC. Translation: CASRPSTGASYEQYF.